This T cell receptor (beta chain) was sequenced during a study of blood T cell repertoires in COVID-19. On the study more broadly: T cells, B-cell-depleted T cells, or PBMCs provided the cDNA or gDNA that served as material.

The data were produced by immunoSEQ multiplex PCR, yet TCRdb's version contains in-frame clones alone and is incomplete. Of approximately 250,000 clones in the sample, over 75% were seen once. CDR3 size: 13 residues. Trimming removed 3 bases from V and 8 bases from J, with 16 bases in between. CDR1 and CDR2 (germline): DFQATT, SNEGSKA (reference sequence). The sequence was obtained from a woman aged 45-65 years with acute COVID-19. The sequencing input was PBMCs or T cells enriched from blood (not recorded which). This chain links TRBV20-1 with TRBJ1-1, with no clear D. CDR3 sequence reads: CSASTAGYGEAFF. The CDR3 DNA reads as TGCAGTGCTAGTACGGCGGGATATGGGGAAGCTTTCTTT.